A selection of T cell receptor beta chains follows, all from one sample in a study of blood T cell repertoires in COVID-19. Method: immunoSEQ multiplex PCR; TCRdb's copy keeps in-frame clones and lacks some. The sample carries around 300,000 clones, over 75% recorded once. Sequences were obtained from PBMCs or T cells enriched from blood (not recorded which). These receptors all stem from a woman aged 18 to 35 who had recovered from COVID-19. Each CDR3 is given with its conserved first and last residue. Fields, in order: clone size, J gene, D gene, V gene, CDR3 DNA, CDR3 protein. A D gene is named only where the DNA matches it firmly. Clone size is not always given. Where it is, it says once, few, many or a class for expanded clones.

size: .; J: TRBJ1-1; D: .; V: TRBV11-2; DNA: TGTGCCAGCACCCTAGGGGAGGGGCTTGAAGCTTTCTTT; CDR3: CASTLGEGLEAFF
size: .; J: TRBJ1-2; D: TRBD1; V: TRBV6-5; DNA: TGTGCCAGCAGAGCCGGGACAGGGAATGGCTACACCTTC; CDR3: CASRAGTGNGYTF
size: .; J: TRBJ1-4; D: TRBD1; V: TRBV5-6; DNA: TGTGCCAGCAGCTTCGGGACAGAATATGAAAAACTGTTTTTT; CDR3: CASSFGTEYEKLFF
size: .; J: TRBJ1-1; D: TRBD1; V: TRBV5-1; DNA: TGCGCCAGCAGCCTCGACAGGGTGGGGACTGAAGCTTTCTTT; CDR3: CASSLDRVGTEAFF
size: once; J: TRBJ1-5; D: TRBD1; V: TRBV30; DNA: TGTGCCTGTCGCTCCGGGACAGGGTACCAGCCCCAGCATTTT; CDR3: CACRSGTGYQPQHF
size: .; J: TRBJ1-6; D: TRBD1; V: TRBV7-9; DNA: TGTGCCAGCAGCTTAGAAGGGACAGAACCCCTCCACTTT; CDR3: CASSLEGTEPLHF
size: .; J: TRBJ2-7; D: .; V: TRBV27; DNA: TGTGCCAGCAGTGCAACAGGGAGTGAGTACGAGCAGTACTTC; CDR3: CASSATGSEYEQYF
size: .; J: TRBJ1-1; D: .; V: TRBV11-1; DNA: TGTGCCAGCAGCCTACAGGGACTGAACACTGAAGCTTTCTTT; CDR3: CASSLQGLNTEAFF
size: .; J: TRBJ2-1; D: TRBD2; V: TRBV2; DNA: TGTGCCAGCAGGGTTAGCGGGGGGGGTTACAATGAGCAGTTCTTC; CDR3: CASRVSGGGYNEQFF
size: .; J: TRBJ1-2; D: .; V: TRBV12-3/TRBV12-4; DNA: TGTGCCAGCAGTTTCCTCCTCCTCTATGGCTACACCTTC; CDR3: CASSFLLLYGYTF
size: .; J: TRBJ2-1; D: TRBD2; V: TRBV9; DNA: TGTGCCAGCAGCCCGTGGGGGGGACCACACAATGAGCAGTTCTTC; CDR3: CASSPWGGPHNEQFF
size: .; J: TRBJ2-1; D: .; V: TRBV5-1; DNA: TGCGCCAGCAGCTTCCGGGACACCTGGGGCAATGAGCAGTTCTTC; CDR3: CASSFRDTWGNEQFF
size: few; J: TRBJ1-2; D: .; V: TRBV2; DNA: TGTGCCGGGGGCAGTAACTATGGCTACACCTTC; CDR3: CAGGSNYGYTF
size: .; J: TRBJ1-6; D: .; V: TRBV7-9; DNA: TGTGCCAGCAGCCCTAGTTGGGTCGTGGGCTATAATTCACCCCTCCACTTT; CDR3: CASSPSWVVGYNSPLHF
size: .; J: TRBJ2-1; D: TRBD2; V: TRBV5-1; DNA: TGCGCCAGCAGCTTGGAAGTAGCGGGGGCAGGGAATGAGCAGTTCTTC; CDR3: CASSLEVAGAGNEQFF
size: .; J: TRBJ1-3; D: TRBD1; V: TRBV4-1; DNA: TGCGCCAGCAGCCAATCTGCCAGGGGGTATGGAAACACCATATATTTT; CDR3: CASSQSARGYGNTIYF
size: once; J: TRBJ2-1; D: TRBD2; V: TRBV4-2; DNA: TGTGCCAGCAGCCTCGGACTAGCGGGCACTCCCTACAATGAGCAGTTCTTC; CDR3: CASSLGLAGTPYNEQFF
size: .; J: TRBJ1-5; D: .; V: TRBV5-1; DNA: TGCGCCAGCAGGGACAGCATGGGTCAGCCCCAGCATTTT; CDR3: CASRDSMGQPQHF
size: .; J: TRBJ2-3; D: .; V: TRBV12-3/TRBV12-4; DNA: TGTGCCAGCAGGGGGGCGGATACGCAGTATTTT; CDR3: CASRGADTQYF
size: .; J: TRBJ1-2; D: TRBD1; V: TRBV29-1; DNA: TGCAGCGGGACAGGGAGTAACTATGGCTACACCTTC; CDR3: CSGTGSNYGYTF
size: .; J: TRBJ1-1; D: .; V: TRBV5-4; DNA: TGTGCCAGCAGCTCCCAGGCGGGGGAGAACACTGAAGCTTTCTTT; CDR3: CASSSQAGENTEAFF
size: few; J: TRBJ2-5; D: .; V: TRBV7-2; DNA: TGTGCCAGCAGCGATCGGGACATAGAGACCCAGTACTTC; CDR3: CASSDRDIETQYF
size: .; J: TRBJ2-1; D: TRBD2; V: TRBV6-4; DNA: TGTGCCAGCAGTGACGATAGCGGGGGGTACAATGAGCAGTTCTTC; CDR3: CASSDDSGGYNEQFF
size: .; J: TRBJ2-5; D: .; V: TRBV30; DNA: TGTGCCTGGAGTGTAACCCGCGGAGTTGAGACCCAGTACTTC; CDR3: CAWSVTRGVETQYF
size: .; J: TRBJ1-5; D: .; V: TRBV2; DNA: TGTGCCAGCAGTGAAAGGCGGTGGGGCGGGCCCCAGCATTTT; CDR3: CASSERRWGGPQHF
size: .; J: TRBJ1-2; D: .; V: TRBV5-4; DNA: TGTGCCAGCAGCTTGGCCGGGAGGGAGGGAACTGGCTACACCTTC; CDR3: CASSLAGREGTGYTF
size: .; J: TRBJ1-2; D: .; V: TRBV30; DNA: TGTGCCTGGAGTGTACGAACAGGGAACTATGGCTACACCTTC; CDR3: CAWSVRTGNYGYTF
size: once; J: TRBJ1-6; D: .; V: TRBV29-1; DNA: TGCAGCGTTGGAGGCAAAGGATCACCCCTCCACTTT; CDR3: CSVGGKGSPLHF
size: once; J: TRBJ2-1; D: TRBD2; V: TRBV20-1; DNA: TGCAGTGCTAGTCCGGGACTATGGAGTGAGCAGTTCTTC; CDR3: CSASPGLWSEQFF
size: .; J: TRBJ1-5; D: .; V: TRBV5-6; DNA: TGTGCCAGCAGCTTGAGGGGGTTTAGCAATCAGCCCCAGCATTTT; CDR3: CASSLRGFSNQPQHF
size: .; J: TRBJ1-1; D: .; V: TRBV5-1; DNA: TGCGCCAGCAGCTCCCAAATGAACACTGAAGCTTTCTTT; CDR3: CASSSQMNTEAFF
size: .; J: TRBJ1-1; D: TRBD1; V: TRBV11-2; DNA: TGTGCCAGCAGCCCTAACAGGGGTGACACTGAAGCTTTCTTT; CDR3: CASSPNRGDTEAFF
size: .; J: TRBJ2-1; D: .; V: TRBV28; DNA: TGTGCCAGCAGTTCCGGACAACTAAGTTACAATGAGCAGTTCTTC; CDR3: CASSSGQLSYNEQFF
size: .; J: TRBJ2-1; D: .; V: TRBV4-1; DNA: TGCGCCAGCAGCCTATGGGGCTCGGCCATGGAGCAGTTCTTC; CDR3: CASSLWGSAMEQFF
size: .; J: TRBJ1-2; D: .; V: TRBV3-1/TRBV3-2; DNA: TGTGCCAGCAGCTCCCGAGCGGGGACCTATGGCTACACCTTC; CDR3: CASSSRAGTYGYTF
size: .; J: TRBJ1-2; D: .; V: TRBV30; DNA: TGTGCCTGGAGTGGGGAGGTCTATGGCTACACCTTC; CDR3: CAWSGEVYGYTF
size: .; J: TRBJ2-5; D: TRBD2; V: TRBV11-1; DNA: TGTGCCAGCAGCCGTCTAGCGGGGGAAGAGACCCAGTACTTC; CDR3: CASSRLAGEETQYF
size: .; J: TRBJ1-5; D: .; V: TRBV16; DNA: TGTGCCAGCAGCCAATATAGTGATCAGCCCCAGCATTTT; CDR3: CASSQYSDQPQHF
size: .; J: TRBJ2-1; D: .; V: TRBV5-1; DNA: TGCGCCAGCAGCTTGGCCGGGGAAGGCTACAATGAGCAGTTCTTC; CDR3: CASSLAGEGYNEQFF
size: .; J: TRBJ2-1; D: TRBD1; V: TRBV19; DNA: TGTGCCAGTAGACTCAACAGGGGACCCCTCGGGAATGAGCAGTTCTTC; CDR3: CASRLNRGPLGNEQFF
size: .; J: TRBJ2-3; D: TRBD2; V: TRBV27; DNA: TGTGCCAGCAGTTTTGGACTAGCGGGGCGGGATACGCAGTATTTT; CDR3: CASSFGLAGRDTQYF
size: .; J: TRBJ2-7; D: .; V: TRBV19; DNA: TGTGCCAGTCCCCCAGAATATTACTACGAGCAGTACTTC; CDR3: CASPPEYYYEQYF
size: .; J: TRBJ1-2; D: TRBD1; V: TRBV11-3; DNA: TGTGCCAGCAGCTCCCGACAGGGCTATGGCTACACCTTC; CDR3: CASSSRQGYGYTF
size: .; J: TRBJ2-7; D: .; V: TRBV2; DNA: TGTGCCAGCAGTGTAAGACTTTCTCACGAGCAGTACTTC; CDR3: CASSVRLSHEQYF
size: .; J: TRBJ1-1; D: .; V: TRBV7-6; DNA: TGTGCCAGCAGCTTAGCGCGGGAGAACACTGAAGCTTTCTTT; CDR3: CASSLARENTEAFF
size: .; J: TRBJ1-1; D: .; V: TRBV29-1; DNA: TGCAGCGTTGAAGAACCAGTTAGTTGGAGCACTGAAGCTTTCTTT; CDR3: CSVEEPVSWSTEAFF
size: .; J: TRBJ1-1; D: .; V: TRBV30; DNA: TGTGCCTGGAGTGTAATCGAGAGCACTGAAGCTTTCTTT; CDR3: CAWSVIESTEAFF
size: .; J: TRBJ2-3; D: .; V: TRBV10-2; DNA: TGCGCCAGCAGTGAGCAACGGGGAGCGCAGTATTTT; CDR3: CASSEQRGAQYF
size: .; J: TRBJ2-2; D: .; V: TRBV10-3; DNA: TGTGCCATCAGTGAGTCGCAAGGGGGAAGCGGGGAGCTGTTTTTT; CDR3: CAISESQGGSGELFF
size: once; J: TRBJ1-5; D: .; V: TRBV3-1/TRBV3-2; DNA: TGTGCCAGCAGCCAAGCCCCGGTAACCAGCAATCAGCCCCAGCATTTT; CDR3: CASSQAPVTSNQPQHF